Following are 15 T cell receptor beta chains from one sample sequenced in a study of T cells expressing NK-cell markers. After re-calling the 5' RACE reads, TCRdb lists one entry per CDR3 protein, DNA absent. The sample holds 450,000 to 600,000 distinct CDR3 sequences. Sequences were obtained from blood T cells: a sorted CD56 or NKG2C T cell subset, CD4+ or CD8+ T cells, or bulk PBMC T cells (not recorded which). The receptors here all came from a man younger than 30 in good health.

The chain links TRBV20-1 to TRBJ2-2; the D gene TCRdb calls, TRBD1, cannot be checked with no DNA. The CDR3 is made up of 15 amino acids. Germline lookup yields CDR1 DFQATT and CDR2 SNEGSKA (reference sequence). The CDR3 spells CSAAWGRGNTGELFF.

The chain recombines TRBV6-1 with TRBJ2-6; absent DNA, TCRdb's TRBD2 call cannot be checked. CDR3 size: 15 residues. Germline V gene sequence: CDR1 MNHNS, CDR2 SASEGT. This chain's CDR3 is CATSWQRAGANVLTF.

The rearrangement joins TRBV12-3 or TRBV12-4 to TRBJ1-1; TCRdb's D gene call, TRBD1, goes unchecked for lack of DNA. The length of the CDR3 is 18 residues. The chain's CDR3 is CASSLGGSQGDRLWGAFF.

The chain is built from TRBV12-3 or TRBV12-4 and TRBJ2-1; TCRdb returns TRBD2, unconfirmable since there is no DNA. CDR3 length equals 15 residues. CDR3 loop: CASSRLTSGSSAQFF.

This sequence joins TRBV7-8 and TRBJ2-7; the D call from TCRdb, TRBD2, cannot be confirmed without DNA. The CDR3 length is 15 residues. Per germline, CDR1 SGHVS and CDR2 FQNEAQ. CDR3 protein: CASSLLLAGGSPKYF.

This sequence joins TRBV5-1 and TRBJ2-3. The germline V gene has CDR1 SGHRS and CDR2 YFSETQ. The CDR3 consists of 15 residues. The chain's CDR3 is CASSLSPATTDTQYF.

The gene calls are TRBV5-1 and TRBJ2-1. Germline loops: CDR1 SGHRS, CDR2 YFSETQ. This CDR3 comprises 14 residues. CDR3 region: CASSLGVASDEQFF.

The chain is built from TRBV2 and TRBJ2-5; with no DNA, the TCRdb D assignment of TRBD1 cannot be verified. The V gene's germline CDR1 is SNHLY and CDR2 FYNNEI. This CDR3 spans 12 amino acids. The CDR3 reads CASISGRETQYF.

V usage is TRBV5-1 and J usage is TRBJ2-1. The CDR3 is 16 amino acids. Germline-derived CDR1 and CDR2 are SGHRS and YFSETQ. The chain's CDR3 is CASSLDGRDLYNEQFF.

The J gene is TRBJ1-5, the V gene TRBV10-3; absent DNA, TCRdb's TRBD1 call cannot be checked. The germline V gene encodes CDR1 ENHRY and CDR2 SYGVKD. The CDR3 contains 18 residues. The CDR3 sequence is CAISESRAGGLSNQPQHF.

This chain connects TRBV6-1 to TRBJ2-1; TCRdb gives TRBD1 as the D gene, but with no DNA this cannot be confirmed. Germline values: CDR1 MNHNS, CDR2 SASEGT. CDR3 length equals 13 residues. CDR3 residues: CASSPPPGYEQFF.

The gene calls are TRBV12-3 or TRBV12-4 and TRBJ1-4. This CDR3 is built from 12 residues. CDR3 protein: CASSFLPEKLFF.

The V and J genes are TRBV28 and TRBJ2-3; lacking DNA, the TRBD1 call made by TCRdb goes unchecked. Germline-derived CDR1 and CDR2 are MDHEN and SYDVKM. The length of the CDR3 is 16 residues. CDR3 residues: CASSSAGQPETDTQYF.

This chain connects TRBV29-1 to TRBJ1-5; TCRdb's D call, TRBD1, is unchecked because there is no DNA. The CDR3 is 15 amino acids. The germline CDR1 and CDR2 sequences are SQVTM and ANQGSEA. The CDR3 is CSVGTGGNSNQPQHF.

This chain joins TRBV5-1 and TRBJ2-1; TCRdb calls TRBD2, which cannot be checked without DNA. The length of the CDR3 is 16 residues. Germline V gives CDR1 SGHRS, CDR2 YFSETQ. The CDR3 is CASSFASGNIYNEQFF.